The present T cell receptor (beta chain) was sequenced within a study of blood T cell repertoires in COVID-19. Background on the study: From T cells, B-cell-depleted T cells, or PBMCs came the material, which was cDNA or gDNA.

Sequencing was performed with immunoSEQ multiplex PCR; in TCRdb, only in-frame clones are kept and a portion is missing. The table has approximately 120,000 clones, 75% to 90% seen once. The CDR3 runs to 14 residues. Trimming left V 7 bases short and J 7 bases short, with 17 bases between. Germline CDR1 and CDR2: LGHDT and YNNKEL (reference sequence). The specimen was peripheral blood. The chain combines TRBV3-1 (or the pseudogene TRBV3-2) with TRBJ2-1; tentatively, D is TRBD1 (6 bases). The clonotype comes from a woman in her forties or fifties with acute or convalescent COVID-19. The DNA for the CDR3 is TGTGCCAGCAACCACGGGGACACCCCTAATGAGCAGTTCTTC. Protein: CASNHGDTPNEQFF.